The rows below give T cell receptor beta chains drawn from one sample of a study of HIV-infected children after antiretroviral therapy interruption. TCRdb used MiXCR to reprocess the 3' RACE reads, holding one entry per CDR3 protein. Of approximately 96,000 distinct CDR3 sequences listed, around 6.9% are singletons. Material: CD45RA+ CD4+ T cells from PBMCs, pooled from several time points, obtained from a donor given antiretroviral therapy, either interrupted or continuous. These receptors originate from a pool of human donors with HIV. Both conserved end residues are part of each CDR3. The order of the fields is CDR3 protein, CDR3 DNA, clone size, J gene, D gene, V gene. A D gene is named only where the DNA matches it firmly. Not all rows give a size; the values are once, few, many and, for expanded clones, a class.

CSAVRQGFRFTDTQYF TGCAGTGCTGTAAGACAGGGCTTTCGGTTCACAGATACGCAGTATTTT many TRBJ2-3 TRBD1 TRBV20-1
CATSDQETGSGRYTF TGTGCCACCAGTGACCAAGAGACAGGGAGCGGACGCTACACCTTC many TRBJ1-2 TRBD1 TRBV24-1
CASSPGGGDGYTF TGTGCCAGCAGCCCGGGTGGCGGTGATGGCTACACCTTC many TRBJ1-2 . TRBV5-4
CASSREGQTQYF TGTGCCAGCAGCCGGGAGGGGCAGACCCAGTACTTC many TRBJ2-5 TRBD2 TRBV3-1
CASRPGTARQPQHF TGTGCCAGCAGACCCGGGACGGCAAGGCAGCCCCAGCATTTT few TRBJ1-5 . TRBV27
CASSASGGASDTQYF TGTGCCAGCAGCGCCAGCGGGGGGGCCTCGGATACGCAGTATTTT many TRBJ2-3 TRBD2 TRBV7-9
CASSLGGTGVTWGGYTF TGTGCCAGCAGCTTAGGCGGGACAGGGGTCACCTGGGGGGGCTACACCTTC many TRBJ1-2 TRBD1 TRBV7-2
CASSSRQGLEQYF TGTGCCAGCAGCTCTCGACAGGGGCTCGAGCAGTACTTC many TRBJ2-7 TRBD1 TRBV7-2
CASSLGRSLPPDTQYF TGTGCCAGCAGTTTAGGACGAAGCCTCCCCCCAGATACGCAGTATTTT . TRBJ2-3 . TRBV27
CASSQDPGDSPLHF TGTGCCAGCAGCCAAGATCCCGGGGACTCACCCCTCCACTTT medium-sized TRBJ1-6 . TRBV3-1
CSAPRPGAGNTIYF TGCAGTGCTCCGAGACCGGGAGCTGGAAACACCATATATTTT many TRBJ1-3 . TRBV20-1
CASSVQGSEAFF TGTGCCAGCAGCGTACAGGGATCTGAAGCTTTCTTT few TRBJ1-1 . TRBV2
CAWSVWGPGQPQHF TGTGCCTGGAGTGTCTGGGGCCCCGGACAGCCCCAGCATTTT many TRBJ1-5 . TRBV30
CASSFPGTEAFF TGTGCCAGCAGTTTCCCGGGCACTGAAGCTTTCTTT many TRBJ1-1 . TRBV12-3/TRBV12-4
CASSLGMSSYEQYF TGCGCCAGCAGCTTGGGTATGAGCTCCTACGAGCAGTACTTC few TRBJ2-7 . TRBV5-1
CASSDSWRDNEQFF TGTGCCAGCAGTGACTCTTGGCGGGACAATGAGCAGTTCTTC many TRBJ2-1 . TRBV6-4
CASSPDRFYGYTF TGTGCCAGCAGTCCGGACAGGTTCTATGGCTACACCTTC many TRBJ1-2 TRBD1 TRBV12-3/TRBV12-4
CASSFFLSSEVGAFF TGTGCCAGCAGTTTTTTTCTAAGTAGCGAGGTGGGAGCTTTCTTT . TRBJ1-1 . TRBV12-3/TRBV12-4
CASSPALGGYTF TGTGCCAGCAGCCCGGCGTTAGGAGGCTACACCTTC . TRBJ1-2 . TRBV12-3/TRBV12-4
CASSSGYPPSGANVLTF TGTGCCAGCAGCTCAGGATACCCCCCGTCTGGGGCCAACGTCCTGACTTTC many TRBJ2-6 . TRBV7-2
CASVGTITYEQYF TGTGCCAGCGTGGGAACAATAACCTACGAGCAGTACTTC many TRBJ2-7 . TRBV28
CASSSRSSEGVNTGELFF TGCGCCAGCAGCTCCCGTTCTAGTGAGGGGGTGAACACCGGGGAGCTGTTTTTT . TRBJ2-2 . TRBV5-1
CASNRRGRGYTF TGTGCCAGCAATAGGAGGGGAAGGGGCTACACCTTC many TRBJ1-2 . TRBV28
CASSYSPRVVADTEAFF TGTGCCAGCAGTTATTCTCCCAGGGTGGTCGCGGACACTGAAGCTTTCTTT many TRBJ1-1 . TRBV6-9
CASSVAGVGSPLHF TGTGCCAGCAGCGTAGCAGGGGTCGGGTCACCCCTCCACTTT . TRBJ1-6 . TRBV9
CASSLGTSGGSQYF TGTGCCAGCAGCTTAGGGACTAGCGGGGGAAGTCAGTACTTC . TRBJ2-7 TRBD2 TRBV7-3
CASSLSRQGKDTQYF TGTGCCAGCAGTCTGTCGAGACAGGGGAAGGACACCCAGTACTTT many TRBJ2-5 TRBD1 TRBV23-1
CASSNRGETQYF TGTGCCAGCAGTAACAGGGGTGAGACCCAGTACTTC many TRBJ2-5 TRBD1 TRBV7-9
CASRAIGEGGTEAFF TGTGCCAGCAGGGCCATAGGCGAGGGAGGCACTGAAGCTTTCTTT . TRBJ1-1 . TRBV6-4
CASSSGTANEKLFF TGTGCCAGTAGTAGTGGGACAGCTAATGAAAAACTGTTTTTT many TRBJ1-4 TRBD1 TRBV19
CASSDPGTGSPKEYF TGTGCCAGCAGCGATCCGGGGACAGGGTCTCCGAAGGAGTACTTC . TRBJ2-7 TRBD1 TRBV7-9
CASSTYSGREEGKLFF TGTGCCAGTAGCACCTACTCCGGCAGGGAAGAAGGCAAACTGTTTTTT many TRBJ1-4 . TRBV19
CATQLAGLSNEQFF TGTGCCACCCAACTAGCGGGGTTAAGTAATGAGCAGTTCTTC many TRBJ2-1 TRBD2 TRBV3-1